This T cell receptor (beta chain) was profiled in a study of T cell changes during pregnancy in multiple sclerosis. This CDR3 spans 13 amino acids. Per germline, CDR1 MNHNY and CDR2 SVGAGI (reference sequence). V lost 2 bases and J 6 bases, leaving 8 bases between the germline ends. Profiling relied on immunoSEQ multiplex PCR, and the TCRdb table lists in-frame clones only, not all of them. The sample has roughly 70,000 clones, around 94% seen once. The material was peripheral blood, obtained before pregnancy. The clonotype comes from a female donor with multiple sclerosis, enrolled in a pregnancy study. The genes are TRBV6-6 and TRBJ2-1; no clear D gene. The CDR3 spells CASSYVLGNEQFF. In DNA, the CDR3 is TGTGCCAGCAGTTACGTCCTAGGCAATGAGCAGTTCTTC.